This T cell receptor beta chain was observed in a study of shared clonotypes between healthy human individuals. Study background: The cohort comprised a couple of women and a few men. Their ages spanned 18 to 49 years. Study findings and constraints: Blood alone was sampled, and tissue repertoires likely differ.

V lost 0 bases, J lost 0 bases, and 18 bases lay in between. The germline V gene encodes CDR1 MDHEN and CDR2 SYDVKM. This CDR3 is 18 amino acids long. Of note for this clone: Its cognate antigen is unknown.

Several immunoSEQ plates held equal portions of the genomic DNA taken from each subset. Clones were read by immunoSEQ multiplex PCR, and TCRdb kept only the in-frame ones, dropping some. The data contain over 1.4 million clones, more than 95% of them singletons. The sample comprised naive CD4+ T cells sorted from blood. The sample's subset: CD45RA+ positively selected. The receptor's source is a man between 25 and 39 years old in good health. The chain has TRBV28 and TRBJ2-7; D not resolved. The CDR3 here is CASSLWNILDKTSYEQYF. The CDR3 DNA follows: TGTGCCAGCAGTTTATGGAATATCCTAGACAAAACCTCCTACGAGCAGTACTTC.